These 26 T cell receptor beta chains were all obtained from the same sample, sequenced in a study of blood T cells in healthy people across ages. For the second PCR, which ran for roughly 6 to 12 cycles, a sample-barcoded 5' primer and a J-beta primer mix were used. Each CDR3 protein gets one entry after TCRdb re-called the 5' RACE reads with MiXCR. The sample lists around 580,000 distinct CDR3 sequences; around half were seen once. Sequencing was performed on blood. The receptors shown here come from a man older than 75 in good health.

This clonotype was seen only once. The chain has TRBV29-1 and TRBJ2-5, with a weak D call TRBD1 (6 bases). The tail of the sequence fits TRBJ2-7 better, so the J call may be wrong. This CDR3 comprises 12 residues. CDR1 SQVTM and CDR2 ANQGSEA come from the germline V gene. The CDR3 nucleotides are TGCAGCGTGAGTGCTGGGGGCCACGAGCAGTACTTC. This encodes CSVSAGGHEQYF.

There are a few counts of this clonotype. The chain has TRBV20-1 and TRBJ1-1; D not certain. Per germline, CDR1 DFQATT and CDR2 SNEGSKA (reference sequence). V dropped 7 bases and J dropped 0 bases, with 6 bases sitting between them. The CDR3 is 11 amino acids. CDR3 amino acids: CSVQLNTEAFF. CDR3 in DNA: TGCAGTGTGCAACTGAACACTGAAGCTTTCTTT.

This clonotype appeared many times. The chain joins TRBV6-6 to TRBJ1-6; D unresolved. Germline CDR1 reads MNHNY; CDR2 reads SVGAGI (reference sequence). CDR3 length: 15 amino acids. V lost 6 bases and J 6 bases, leaving 15 bases between the germline ends. This CDR3 is CASRSGPTPNSPLHF. In nucleotides, the CDR3 is TGTGCCAGCAGATCCGGGCCGACTCCTAATTCACCCCTCCACTTT.

The V and J genes are TRBV24-1 and TRBJ2-3; D is ambiguous. In germline, CDR1 is KGHDR, CDR2 SFDVKD. The V and J ends lost 3 bases and 0 bases respectively, with 9 bases between them. This CDR3 comprises 15 residues. The CDR3: CATSDRRASTDTQYF. The CDR3 DNA reads TGTGCCACCAGTGATCGACGTGCCAGCACAGATACGCAGTATTTT.

The chain is built from TRBV7-3 and TRBJ2-1, with TRBD2 matching over 7 bases. Germline V gene lookup returns CDR1 SGHTA and CDR2 FQGTGA. There are 15 residues in the CDR3. The ends lost 4 bases at V and 2 bases at J; junction bases unmatched: 5. The CDR3 region is CASSSLAEPYNEQFF. CDR3 in DNA: TGTGCCAGCAGCTCGCTAGCGGAGCCCTACAATGAGCAGTTCTTC.

V is TRBV6-2 or TRBV6-3 and J is TRBJ2-1; 7 bases are shared with TRBD2. The CDR3 consists of 15 residues. Per germline, CDR1 MNHEY and CDR2 SVGEGT. The ends lost 6 bases at V and 4 bases at J; junction bases unmatched: 9. CDR3 DNA sequence: TGTGCCAGCAGACCTAGCGGTCACCTTTACAATGAGCAGTTCTTC. It specifies CASRPSGHLYNEQFF.

This clonotype was counted a single time. The chain recombines TRBV7-2 with TRBJ2-1, with 7 bases identical to TRBD1. Germline loops: CDR1 SGHTA, CDR2 FQGNSA. V trimming: 5 bases; J trimming: 9 bases; junction bases outside the gene matches: 10. CDR3 length equals 14 residues. CDR3 DNA: TGTGCCAGCAGCATAAGCAGGGGGACGGGTGAGCAGTTCTTC. This codes for CASSISRGTGEQFF.

There are a few counts of this clonotype. The CDR3 here is CASSLWGLNIQYF. In DNA form, the CDR3 reads TGTGCCAGCAGCCTCTGGGGATTAAACATTCAGTACTTC. V usage is TRBV7-2 and J usage is TRBJ2-4, with D uncertain. The V gene's germline CDR1 is SGHTA and CDR2 FQGNSA. V shed 5 bases and J shed 6 bases, with 11 bases lying between them. This CDR3 comprises 13 residues.

This clonotype has a handful of counts. The gene calls are TRBV7-2 and TRBJ2-6, with TRBD2 matching over 9 bases. CDR1 SGHTA and CDR2 FQGNSA come from the germline V gene. V was pared by 2 bases and J by 4 bases, with 3 bases of the junction left unmatched. The CDR3 consists of 16 residues. The CDR3 DNA follows: TGTGCCAGCAGCTTACTAGCGGGGCGCGGGGCCAACGTCCTGACTTTC. Its protein is CASSLLAGRGANVLTF.

This clonotype was seen a few times. CDR3 sequence: CASSQVGPGGNSYEQYF. The CDR3 DNA sequence: TGCGCCAGCAGCCAAGTGGGGCCGGGGGGTAACTCCTACGAGCAGTACTTC. The chain is built from TRBV4-3 and TRBJ2-7; 7 nucleotides agree with TRBD2. Germline V gene sequence: CDR1 LGHNA, CDR2 YSLEER. After removal of 1 base from V and 0 bases from J, the junction contained 9 bases not matched to a gene. The CDR3 sequence is 17 residues long.

This clonotype has only one observation. The chain uses TRBV29-1 and TRBJ2-3; no definite D call. In germline, CDR1 is SQVTM, CDR2 ANQGSEA. V shed 3 bases and J shed 1 base, with 14 bases lying between them. The CDR3 runs to 15 residues. As DNA, the CDR3 is TGCAGCGTTGAGGGTCGTAGATCTCGCACAGATACGCAGTATTTT. Residues: CSVEGRRSRTDTQYF.

V and J are TRBV4-1 and TRBJ2-1; D ambiguous. Trimming stripped 2 bases from V and 2 bases from J, with 16 bases between. The CDR3 length is 17 residues. From germline, CDR1 is MGHRA and CDR2 YSYEKL. In nucleotides, the CDR3 is TGCGCCAGCAGCCAACAGGACCCCGGCGGCCCCTACAATGAGCAGTTCTTC. Amino acid sequence: CASSQQDPGGPYNEQFF.

The J gene is TRBJ1-2, the V gene TRBV6-5; 7 bases match TRBD1. The ends lost 6 bases at V and 8 bases at J; junction bases unmatched: 12. Germline assignment: CDR1 MNHEY and CDR2 SVGAGI. The CDR3 contains 14 residues. The CDR3 loop is CASSRDSSWRGYTF. As DNA, the CDR3 is TGTGCCAGCAGCCGGGACAGTTCCTGGAGGGGCTACACCTTC.

This clonotype was picked up a small number of times. The rearrangement joins TRBV7-8 to TRBJ1-6, with D perhaps matching TRBD1 (6 bases). This CDR3 comprises 14 residues. Trimming took off 3 bases at V and 7 bases at J, with 10 bases between the two ends. Germline loops: CDR1 SGHVS, CDR2 FQNEAQ. CDR3 DNA sequence: TGTGCCAGCAGCTTGGCGACAGGCAATTCACCCCTCCACTTT. It codes for CASSLATGNSPLHF.

This clonotype was found a few times. The chain is built from TRBV20-1 and TRBJ2-7; 7 bases agree with TRBD2. Per germline, CDR1 DFQATT and CDR2 SNEGSKA (reference sequence). The CDR3 is 12 amino acids. V lost 4 bases and J lost 2; bases outside the gene matches: 2. The CDR3 loop is CSAIAGAYEQYF. CDR3 bases: TGCAGTGCTATTGCGGGGGCCTACGAGCAGTACTTC.

Points on this clonotype: The junction departs from germline at one end; a sequencing error may be responsible. The chain employs TRBV18 and TRBJ2-7; no firm D call. The CDR3 covers 11 residues. The germline CDR1 and CDR2 sequences are KGHSH and LQKENI. The CDR3 DNA reads TGTACCAGCTCACCACCCTACGAGCAGTACTTC. Translation: CTSSPPYEQYF. Full variable domain (missing parts from reference TRBV18 and TRBJ2-7): NAGVMQNPRHLVRRRGQEARLRCSPMKGHSHVYWYRQLPEEGLKFMVYLQKENIIDESGMPKERFSAEFPKEGPSILRIQQVVRGDSAAYFCTSSPPYEQYFGPGTRLTVT.

This clonotype was counted a single time. The gene calls are TRBV7-9 and TRBJ2-7; tentative D call: TRBD1 (6 bases). The V end lost 4 bases, the J end lost 2 bases, and 15 bases lay between the germline ends. The CDR3 has 15 amino acids. The germline V gene has CDR1 SEHNR and CDR2 FQNEAQ (reference sequence). The CDR3 nucleotides read TGTGCCAGCAGCTCCGACAGGTTGATAACCTACGAGCAGTACTTC. It specifies CASSSDRLITYEQYF. Full variable domain (rest looked up from reference TRBV7-9 and TRBJ2-7): DTGVSQNPRHKITKRGQNVTFRCDPISEHNRLYWYRQTLGQGPEFLTYFQNEAQLEKSRLLSDRFSAERPKGSFSTLEIQRTEQGDSAMYLCASSSDRLITYEQYFGPGTRLTVT.

As concerns this clonotype: A junction boundary mismatches the germline segment, possibly from a read error. This chain links TRBV6-6 with TRBJ1-2; D unresolved. Germline CDR1 MNHNY, CDR2 SVGAGI (reference sequence). The length of the CDR3 is 15 residues. The CDR3 region has the DNA TGTGCCAGCAGTTACTCCTCCGGGAGTAACTATGGCTTCACCTTC. It specifies CASSYSSGSNYGFTF.

This clonotype has just a few counts. The chain employs TRBV10-3 and TRBJ1-1; a weak D match, TRBD1 (6 bases). CDR1 ENHRY and CDR2 SYGVKD come from the germline V gene. This CDR3 spans 13 amino acids. Trimming pared 3 bases from V and 7 bases from J, leaving 12 bases between. The CDR3 here is CAISEGGHVEAFF. As DNA, the CDR3 is TGTGCCATCAGTGAAGGGGGGCACGTTGAAGCTTTCTTT.

A single count supports this clonotype. The rearrangement joins TRBV4-1 to TRBJ1-2; unclear D gene. Trimming cost V 0 bases and J 4 bases, with 15 bases left between them. The CDR3 is 16 amino acids. Per the germline V gene, CDR1 is MGHRA and CDR2 is YSYEKL. The CDR3: CASSQDPQGQTYGYTF. The CDR3, as DNA: TGCGCCAGCAGCCAAGATCCTCAAGGGCAGACCTATGGCTACACCTTC.

This clonotype has ten or more counts. V is TRBV6-6 and J is TRBJ2-4, with D perhaps TRBD1 (8 bases). Germline loops: CDR1 MNHNY, CDR2 SVGAGI (reference sequence). The germline V and J ends were trimmed by 2 bases and 8 bases, with 16 bases remaining between them. The CDR3 is 15 amino acids. As DNA, the CDR3 is TGTGCCAGCAGTTACGGTCAGGGGGCGGGGGACATTCAGTACTTC. Its translation is CASSYGQGAGDIQYF.

The sample holds a few counts of this clonotype. The chain combines TRBV20-1 with TRBJ1-1; D is unresolved. Germline-derived CDR1 and CDR2 are DFQATT and SNEGSKA (reference sequence). V was clipped by 3 bases and J by 2 bases, with 7 bases between them. The CDR3 spans 12 residues. The CDR3 here is CSASGVNTEAFF. The CDR3 nucleotides are TGCAGTGCTAGCGGGGTAAACACTGAAGCTTTCTTT.

The V call is TRBV2, the J call TRBJ1-2, with D uncertain. In germline, CDR1 is SNHLY, CDR2 FYNNEI. Trimming pared 7 bases from V and 8 bases from J, leaving 14 bases between. The CDR3 is made up of 12 amino acids. The CDR3 loop is CASTAATEGYTF. In DNA, the CDR3 is TGTGCCAGCACGGCGGCGACGGAGGGCTACACCTTC.

The chain couples TRBV20-1 to TRBJ1-4, with D possibly TRBD1 on 6 matching bases. Per germline, CDR1 DFQATT and CDR2 SNEGSKA (reference sequence). V was trimmed by 5 bases and J by 3 bases, leaving 16 bases between them. This CDR3 is 15 amino acids long. The CDR3 spells CSALFPGAANEKLFF. The CDR3 nucleotides are TGCAGTGCTCTGTTCCCAGGGGCAGCTAATGAAAAACTGTTTTTT.

The chain links TRBV10-3 to TRBJ2-3; the D gene is possibly TRBD2 (5 bases). Germline CDR1 reads ENHRY; CDR2 reads SYGVKD. Trimming left V 7 bases short and J 8 bases short, with 19 bases between. The CDR3 is 14 amino acids. The CDR3, as DNA: TGTGCCATCATTGACGGACGGGGTGATGGTACGCAGTATTTT. This codes for CAIIDGRGDGTQYF.

The chain carries TRBV20-1 and TRBJ2-1; the D gene is possibly TRBD2 (6 bases). Trimming left V 0 bases short and J 0 bases short, with 9 bases between. Germline lookup yields CDR1 DFQATT and CDR2 SNEGSKA (reference sequence). This CDR3 region has 15 residues. DNA for the CDR3: TGCAGTGCTAGAGAAGCGGGTCTCTCCTACAATGAGCAGTTCTTC. This sequence encodes CSAREAGLSYNEQFF.